This T cell receptor (beta chain) was identified during a study of early T cells in non-severe SARS-CoV-2 infection. J lost 3 bases, V lost 5 bases, and 8 bases had no gene match. The CDR3 consists of 15 residues. The germline CDR1 and CDR2 sequences are SEHNR and FQNEAQ (reference sequence). This clonotype has ten or more counts. From the 5' RACE reads, TCRdb called clonotypes with MiXCR, one entry per CDR3 protein. Of around 83,000 distinct CDR3 sequences listed, over 9.5% are singletons. Sequences were derived from whole blood, sampled at baseline. The chain uses TRBV7-9 and TRBJ2-3; TRBD1 aligns across 7 bases. The clonotype comes from an adult who was a healthcare worker with PCR-confirmed SARS-CoV-2 infection or an uninfected control (not recorded which). The CDR3 DNA is TGTGCCAGCAGCACGTCCGGGACAGCAACAGATACGCAGTATTTT. It codes for CASSTSGTATDTQYF. The whole variable domain, filled in from reference TRBV7-9 and TRBJ2-3, reads DTGVSQNPRHKITKRGQNVTFRCDPISEHNRLYWYRQTLGQGPEFLTYFQNEAQLEKSRLLSDRFSAERPKGSFSTLEIQRTEQGDSAMYLCASSTSGTATDTQYFGPGTRLTVL.